Listed here are 23 T cell receptor beta chains from one sample, sequenced in a study of tumor and adjacent non-tumor tissue in lung cancer. The template was RNA from unsorted bulk tissue. Three rounds of nested PCR, following a modified ARM-PCR protocol, produced the TCRbeta library. TCRdb passed the multiplex PCR reads through MiXCR, listing each CDR3 protein once. Of about 75,000 distinct CDR3 sequences listed, 60% to 85% were seen once; the top ten hold about 12%. Sequenced sample: lung tumor tissue. These TCRs come from a woman between 45 and 60 years old with non-small cell lung cancer.

In this sample, this clonotype turned up a few times. Sequence at one end of the junction differs from germline and may be a read error. The rearrangement links TRBV12-3 or TRBV12-4 to TRBJ2-3, with D unresolved. The CDR3 covers 12 residues. CDR3 nucleotides: TGTGCTAGCAGTTTAATGGCAGATACGCAGTATTTT. Translated: CASSLMADTQYF.

The J gene is TRBJ2-5, the V gene TRBV9; tentatively, D is TRBD1 (6 bases). This CDR3 region has 16 residues. Looked up from germline, CDR1 is SGDLS and CDR2 is YYNGEE. Trimming pared 3 bases from V and 4 bases from J, leaving 19 bases between. CDR3 residues: CASSAGGEGVGETQYF. Written as DNA, the CDR3 is TGTGCCAGCAGCGCAGGCGGAGAGGGGGTGGGAGAGACCCAGTACTTC.

About this clonotype: At one end the junction does not follow the germline gene, possibly because of a read error. V gene TRBV4-1 combines with J gene TRBJ2-5; no reliable D call. This CDR3 comprises 14 residues. CDR1 and CDR2 (germline): MGHRA, YSYEKL. CDR3 loop: CASSLQIRQETRYF. CDR3 nucleotide sequence: TGCGCCAGCAGCCTACAGATCCGCCAAGAGACCCGGTACTTC.

This sequence joins TRBV19 and TRBJ1-5, with D uncertain. The J call may not be correct, given that the DNA end is closer to TRBJ2-3. This CDR3 comprises 13 residues. Germline V gene lookup returns CDR1 LNHDA and CDR2 SQIVND (reference sequence). CDR3 loop: CASSLWLDQPQYF. The CDR3 nucleotides are TGTGCCAGTAGTCTTTGGTTGGACCAGCCCCAGTATTTT.

There are many counts of this clonotype. The chain is built from TRBV6-5 and TRBJ2-1, with D perhaps matching TRBD1 (6 bases). V shed 0 bases and J shed 3 bases, with 12 bases lying between them. CDR3 length: 16 residues. Germline-derived CDR1 and CDR2 are MNHEY and SVGAGI. CDR3 DNA: TGTGCCAGCAGTTACTCGCAGGGGCTGAGCTACAATGAGCAGTTCTTC. This encodes CASSYSQGLSYNEQFF.

In this sample, this clonotype turned up many times. This chain connects TRBV20-1 to TRBJ2-7, with TRBD2 matching 7 bases. This CDR3 contains 13 residues. Germline V gene sequence: CDR1 DFQATT, CDR2 SNEGSKA (reference sequence). The V and J ends lost 7 bases and 6 bases, in that order; junction bases with no gene match: 12. CDR3 region: CSGWAGEASEQYF. CDR3 in DNA: TGCAGTGGGTGGGCGGGAGAAGCGTCCGAGCAGTACTTC.

This clonotype was seen only a few times. J is TRBJ1-1 and V is TRBV19; D unclear. V was cut by 5 bases and J by 2 bases, with 9 bases left in between. Germline V lookup: CDR1 LNHDA, CDR2 SQIVND (reference sequence). The CDR3 contains 13 residues. The CDR3 is CASSLQTNTEAFF. Here the CDR3 DNA reads TGTGCCAGTAGTTTGCAGACCAACACTGAAGCTTTCTTT.

The rearrangement joins TRBV5-1 to TRBJ2-1; D may be TRBD2 (5 bases). V lost 0 bases to trimming and J lost 7 bases, with 14 bases between them. This CDR3 is built from 15 residues. Per germline, CDR1 SGHRS and CDR2 YFSETQ. The CDR3 DNA reads as TGCGCCAGCAGCTTGGCCCCGGGATGGGTTAATGAGCAGTTCTTC. This codes for CASSLAPGWVNEQFF.

To note about this clonotype: One end of the junction varies from germline; a read error may be responsible. V and J are TRBV7-2 and TRBJ2-3, with a possible D match to TRBD2 (6 bases). The germline gives CDR1 SGHTA, CDR2 FQGNSA. The CDR3 totals 16 residues. DNA for the CDR3: TGCGCCAGCAGCTACCCTCTAGCGAGGACTTTGGATACGCAGTATTTT. Translating it yields CASSYPLARTLDTQYF.

Comments on this clonotype: One end of the junction is discordant with germline, which a read error may explain. The chain couples TRBV11-2 to TRBJ2-7; unclear D gene. The CDR3 covers 15 residues. Per the germline V gene, CDR1 is SGHAT and CDR2 is FQNNGV. The CDR3 reads CASSLDSDLSYERYF. The DNA of the CDR3 is TGTGCCAGCAGCTTAGATTCCGATCTATCCTACGAGCGGTACTTC.

On this clonotype: One end of the junction does not line up with germline, which may come from a read error. The chain combines TRBV11-2 with TRBJ2-5; no clear D gene. Germline V gives CDR1 SGHAT, CDR2 FQNNGV. The length of the CDR3 is 14 residues. This chain's CDR3 is CVISLNGVQETQYF. The CDR3 DNA follows: TGTGTCATCAGCTTAAACGGAGTTCAAGAGACCCAGTACTTT.

The V gene is TRBV30, the J gene TRBJ2-7; D is tentatively TRBD1 or TRBD2 (5 bases each). V shed 2 bases and J shed 7 bases, with 15 bases lying between them. CDR3 length: 13 residues. Germline V lookup: CDR1 GTSNPN, CDR2 SVGIG (reference sequence). The CDR3: CAWSTGGPYEQYF. The CDR3 DNA reads TGTGCCTGGAGTACAGGAGGACCGTATGAGCAGTACTTC. The full variable domain, its missing parts supplied by reference TRBV30 and TRBJ2-7, is SQTIHQWPATLVQPVGSPLSLECTVEGTSNPNLYWYRQAAGRGLQLLFYSVGIGQISSEVPQNLSASRPQDRQFILSSKKLLLSDSGFYLCAWSTGGPYEQYFGPGTRLTVT.

This sequence joins TRBV11-2 and TRBJ1-2; no clear D gene. The CDR3 has 13 residues. V was shortened by 5 bases and J by 8 bases, with 15 bases between the two germline ends. Germline loops: CDR1 SGHAT, CDR2 FQNNGV. The CDR3 protein is CASSLRVGSGYTF. The CDR3 coding sequence is TGTGCCAGCAGCCTTAGGGTGGGGAGCGGCTACACCTTC.

In regard to this clonotype: At one end, the junction sequence differs from germline, possibly due to a read error. The gene calls are TRBV6-5 and TRBJ2-7; 9 bases map to TRBD1. Per germline, CDR1 MNHEY and CDR2 SVGAGI. This CDR3 is built from 16 residues. The CDR3, as DNA: TGTGTCAGCAAAGCCCACTCGGGGACAGGGAACTACGAGCAATACTTC. It yields the protein CVSKAHSGTGNYEQYF.

As to this clonotype: Being one base from a much bigger clone, this may be a read error. The chain employs TRBV27 and TRBJ1-5, with D maybe TRBD1 (5 bases). This CDR3 spans 14 amino acids. Germline V gene sequence: CDR1 MNHEY, CDR2 SMNVEV (reference sequence). DNA of the CDR3: TGTGCCTGCAGTTCCCAGGGTAGCAATCAGCCCCAGCATTTT. Protein sequence: CACSSQGSNQPQHF.

This chain connects TRBV7-8 to TRBJ2-3; D remains ambiguous. Germline V gives CDR1 SGHVS, CDR2 FQNEAQ. This CDR3 has 15 residues. V dropped 9 bases and J dropped 2 bases, with 18 bases sitting between them. CDR3: CASGSTLTSTDTQYF. As DNA, the CDR3 is TGTGCCAGTGGCTCCACCCTAACCTCCACAGATACGCAGTATTTT. Complete variable domain (other parts from reference TRBV7-8 and TRBJ2-3): GAGVSQSPRYKVAKRGQDVALRCDPISGHVSLFWYQQALGQGPEFLTYFQNEAQLDKSGLPSDRFFAERPEGSVSTLKIQRTQQEDSAVYLCASGSTLTSTDTQYFGPGTRLTVL.

Comments on this clonotype: Since no conserved phenylalanine or tryptophan closes the CDR3, a read error is the likely cause. Because the CDR3's place on the DNA is in doubt, the DNA is left out and the CDR3 is given as listed by TCRdb. The chain has TRBV7-8 and TRBJ1-2. Germline CDR1 is SGHVS and CDR2 is FQNEAQ. Counting both end residues, the CDR3 totals 14 amino acids. The chain's CDR3 is CASSLASVGYGHTL.

The chain employs TRBV11-2 and TRBJ2-3; TRBD2 matches 7 bases. In germline, CDR1 is SGHAT, CDR2 FQNNGV. After removal of 5 bases from V and 6 bases from J, the junction contained 14 bases not matched to a gene. The CDR3 is 16 residues long. The CDR3 DNA reads as TGTGCCAGCAGCCCCGCGGGAGAGCTTCACAGGGATACGCAGTATTTT. Protein sequence: CASSPAGELHRDTQYF. Full variable domain (rest looked up from reference TRBV11-2 and TRBJ2-3): EAGVAQSPRYKIIEKRQSVAFWCNPISGHATLYWYQQILGQGPKLLIQFQNNGVVDDSQLPKDRFSAERLKGVDSTLKIQPAKLEDSAVYLCASSPAGELHRDTQYFGPGTRLTVL.

In regard to this clonotype: The conserved final phenylalanine or tryptophan is absent from the CDR3, which likely points to a read error. This chain links TRBV6-4 with TRBJ2-3; TRBD1 aligns across 10 bases. CDR3 length equals 15 residues. Germline CDR1 and CDR2: MRHNA and SNTAGT. The CDR3 reads CANSDSTGGADTQYL. Here the CDR3 DNA reads TGTGCCAACAGTGACTCGACAGGGGGCGCAGATACGCAGTATCTT.

This clonotype appeared many times. The chain has TRBV14 and TRBJ1-6; D is unresolved. CDR1 and CDR2 (germline): SGHDN, FVKESK. Trimming took off 1 base at V and 11 bases at J, with 15 bases between the two ends. The CDR3 is 15 amino acids. The CDR3, as DNA: TGTGCCAGCAGCCAAGGGGCCGCTTCGAGTCCACCCCTCCACTTT. The encoded protein is CASSQGAASSPPLHF.

At least ten counts were recorded for this clonotype. This sequence joins TRBV19 and TRBJ2-7; tentatively, D is TRBD1 (6 bases). The CDR3 covers 13 residues. The V end was cut by 3 bases, the J end by 2 bases, with 8 bases between. CDR1 and CDR2 (germline): LNHDA, SQIVND (reference sequence). The CDR3 sequence: CASSINRAYEQYF. CDR3 nucleotide sequence: TGTGCCAGTAGTATCAACAGGGCCTACGAGCAGTACTTC.

CDR3 region: CASSSHGTTGRERFF. The CDR3 DNA sequence: TGTGCCAGCAGCTCCCATGGGACCACCGGAAGGGAGAGGTTCTTC. This chain links TRBV7-8 with TRBJ2-1; the D call may be TRBD1 or TRBD2 (5 bases each). Germline CDR1 is SGHVS and CDR2 is FQNEAQ. Trimming pared 4 bases from V and 15 bases from J, leaving 25 bases between. The CDR3 spans 15 residues. The entire variable domain, with the rest obtained from reference TRBV7-8 and TRBJ2-1, is as follows: GAGVSQSPRYKVAKRGQDVALRCDPISGHVSLFWYQQALGQGPEFLTYFQNEAQLDKSGLPSDRFFAERPEGSVSTLKIQRTQQEDSAVYLCASSSHGTTGRERFFGPGTRLTVL.

About this clonotype itself: A read error is possible here, since a much larger clone lies one base away. The rearrangement joins TRBV7-9 to TRBJ1-1, with 7 bases fitting TRBD1. The CDR3 runs to 15 residues. CDR1 is SEHNR and CDR2 is FQNEAQ in the germline V gene (reference sequence). The CDR3 bases are TGTGCCAACAGCTTATTAGTCAGGGGGACCTCCGAAGCTTTCTTT. Its translation: CANSLLVRGTSEAFF.